The 24 T cell receptor beta chains below come from one sample, sequenced in a study of CD8 T cells in ankylosing spondylitis. Their antigens are not known. Whole-study findings and limits: A TCR beta motif of several highly homologous variants appeared characteristic of ankylosing spondylitis blood.

A single record per CDR3 protein comes from TCRdb applying MiXCR to the 5' RACE reads. Among around 430,000 distinct CDR3 sequences listed, over 15% were seen once. The sample comprised blood, either unsorted or a sorted T cell fraction (not recorded which). Receptors originate from a male donor with ankylosing spondylitis.

This clonotype occurred once. The V and J genes are TRBV5-1 and TRBJ1-2; D unresolved. Looked up from germline, CDR1 is SGHRS and CDR2 is YFSETQ. This CDR3 has 13 residues. Trimming left V 0 bases short and J 2 bases short, with 5 bases between. CDR3 loop: CASSLDANYGYTF. CDR3 DNA: TGCGCCAGCAGCTTGGACGCAAACTATGGCTACACCTTC.

This clonotype was seen only a few times. The J gene is TRBJ1-2, the V gene TRBV11-3; D is perhaps TRBD1 (5 bases). The length of the CDR3 is 12 residues. Germline CDR1 reads SGHNT; CDR2 reads YENEEA. V lost 5 bases and J lost 7, with 11 bases in between. CDR3 residues: CASSGGPFGYTF. DNA of the CDR3: TGTGCCAGCAGCGGGGGACCGTTTGGCTACACCTTC.

The chain links TRBV27 to TRBJ1-6; no definite D call. V was cut by 5 bases and J by 15 bases, with 17 bases left in between. Germline lookup yields CDR1 MNHEY and CDR2 SMNVEV (reference sequence). The CDR3 runs to 13 residues. CDR3 sequence: CASSDNRVPRLHF. The CDR3 DNA sequence: TGTGCCAGCAGTGACAACCGGGTCCCTCGCCTCCACTTT.

The J gene is TRBJ2-7, the V gene TRBV12-3 or TRBV12-4; 9 nucleotides agree with TRBD1. This CDR3 spans 14 amino acids. V lost 6 bases and J lost 4; bases outside the gene matches: 7. In DNA, the CDR3 is TGTGCCAGCAGAAAAGGACAGGGGATATACGAGCAGTACTTC. It specifies CASRKGQGIYEQYF.

This clonotype turned up a few times. The gene calls are TRBV27 and TRBJ1-6; D remains ambiguous. The CDR3 extends over 14 amino acids. Trimming left V 3 bases short and J 9 bases short, with 12 bases between. Germline CDR1 and CDR2: MNHEY and SMNVEV (reference sequence). The CDR3 DNA reads TGTGCCAGCAGTTTCAACGGGTTTACTTCACCCCTCCACTTT. This codes for CASSFNGFTSPLHF.

This clonotype was seen more than once but under ten times. The chain couples TRBV29-1 to TRBJ2-1; 7 bases line up with TRBD2. CDR1 is SQVTM and CDR2 is ANQGSEA in the germline V gene. Trimming at V came to 3 bases and at J to 9 bases, leaving 14 bases not matched to a gene. CDR3 length: 15 amino acids. CDR3 residues: CSVDRVAGVYSEQFF. For the CDR3, the DNA is TGCAGCGTTGACCGGGTGGCGGGGGTTTATAGTGAGCAGTTCTTC.

This rearrangement joins TRBV10-3 to TRBJ2-3; weak D call: TRBD1 (6 bases). The V end lost 7 bases, the J end lost 0 bases, and 11 bases lay between the germline ends. The CDR3 sequence is 14 residues long. Germline assignment: CDR1 ENHRY and CDR2 SYGVKD. CDR3: CAIKGGPSTDTQYF. DNA for the CDR3: TGTGCCATCAAAGGGGGTCCTAGCACAGATACGCAGTATTTT.

This chain joins TRBV6-2 or TRBV6-3 and TRBJ1-1; D call uncertain. Per the germline V gene, CDR1 is MNHEY and CDR2 is SVGEGT. The V and J ends lost 5 bases and 1 base respectively, with 11 bases between them. The CDR3 totals 14 residues. CDR3 loop: CASSKPGANTEAFF. In DNA, the CDR3 is TGTGCCAGCAGTAAACCGGGAGCGAACACTGAAGCTTTCTTT.

V gene TRBV7-9 combines with J gene TRBJ2-7; 8 bases are shared with TRBD1. The V gene end was trimmed by 5 bases and the J gene end by 3 bases; junction bases not matched to a gene: 9. The CDR3 spans 15 residues. Per germline, CDR1 SEHNR and CDR2 FQNEAQ (reference sequence). The CDR3: CASSQTGTGNYEQYF. CDR3 nucleotide sequence: TGTGCCAGCAGCCAGACCGGGACAGGAAACTACGAGCAGTACTTC.

The CDR3 bases are TGTGCCAGCAGCGCGACTAGCGGAGGGTATACCGGGGAGCTGTTTTTT. It specifies CASSATSGGYTGELFF. The chain carries TRBV9 and TRBJ2-2; 9 bases map to TRBD2. The germline V gene encodes CDR1 SGDLS and CDR2 YYNGEE. V shed 3 bases and J 5 bases; nucleotides not matched to a gene: 8. This CDR3 is 16 amino acids long.

This clonotype was picked up many times. V gene TRBV20-1 combines with J gene TRBJ1-5; 7 nucleotides align to TRBD1. CDR1 and CDR2 (germline): DFQATT, SNEGSKA (reference sequence). After removal of 1 base from V and 6 bases from J, the junction contained 15 bases not matched to a gene. This CDR3 region has 17 residues. The CDR3 DNA is TGCAGTGCTAGAGGGGCTCGAAGTCAGGGGGATTCTCAGCCCCAGCATTTT. This codes for CSARGARSQGDSQPQHF.

The chain is built from TRBV7-9 and TRBJ2-1; D unclear. V lost 3 bases and J 2 bases, leaving 5 bases between the germline ends. This CDR3 has 13 amino acids. Germline V gene data show CDR1 as SEHNR and CDR2 as FQNEAQ (reference sequence). Written as DNA, the CDR3 is TGTGCCAGCAGCTTGTACCCCTACAATGAGCAGTTCTTC. It specifies CASSLYPYNEQFF.

The chain carries TRBV12-3 or TRBV12-4 and TRBJ2-7; unclear D gene. Trimming cost V 6 bases and J 2 bases, with 8 bases left between them. The CDR3 has 12 residues. For the CDR3, the DNA is TGTGCCAGCAGCAACGTCCCCTACGAGCAGTACTTC. Residues: CASSNVPYEQYF.

This clonotype was seen at least ten times. This chain uses TRBV24-1 with TRBJ2-6; a weak D match, TRBD1 (6 bases). CDR3 length: 15 amino acids. CDR1 and CDR2 from the germline V gene are KGHDR and SFDVKD. Trimming stripped 7 bases from V and 4 bases from J, with 13 bases between. The CDR3 spells CATSPGGTGANVLTF. The CDR3 DNA reads TGTGCCACCAGCCCTGGGGGCACAGGGGCCAACGTCCTGACTTTC.

The V gene is TRBV12-3 or TRBV12-4, the J gene TRBJ1-4, with D possibly matching TRBD1 (6 bases). Trimming took off 5 bases at V and 7 bases at J, with 8 bases between the two ends. CDR3 length: 12 amino acids. The CDR3: CASSHRVEKLFF. The CDR3, as DNA: TGTGCCAGCAGTCACAGGGTTGAAAAACTGTTTTTT.

This clonotype occurred a few times. This chain connects TRBV5-1 to TRBJ2-7; D unresolved. Germline V gene data show CDR1 as SGHRS and CDR2 as YFSETQ. The CDR3 totals 14 residues. The ends were cut back, 0 bases at V and 4 bases at J, with 11 bases in the middle. The CDR3 sequence: CASSLAVADYEQYF. CDR3 in DNA: TGCGCCAGCAGCTTGGCCGTCGCGGATTACGAGCAGTACTTC.

A few counts support this clonotype. The genes are TRBV7-9 and TRBJ1-2; D might be TRBD1 (5 bases). V was cut by 1 base and J by 8 bases, with 8 bases left in between. Germline loops: CDR1 SEHNR, CDR2 FQNEAQ (reference sequence). The CDR3 is 12 residues long. CDR3 nucleotides: TGTGCCAGCAGCTTAGAGCAGGGAGGCTACACCTTC. It translates to CASSLEQGGYTF.

This rearrangement joins TRBV20-1 to TRBJ2-1, with D unclear. The CDR3 contains 10 residues. Between the trimmed V and J ends, which lost 3 bases and 10 bases, there was a span of 7 bases. Germline V gene data show CDR1 as DFQATT and CDR2 as SNEGSKA (reference sequence). The CDR3 loop reads CSASMAEQFF. The CDR3 coding sequence is TGCAGTGCTAGTATGGCGGAGCAGTTCTTC.

In its sample, this clonotype was seen a few times. The rearrangement links TRBV28 to TRBJ1-2; tentative D call: TRBD1 (5 bases). In germline, CDR1 is MDHEN, CDR2 SYDVKM. The ends were cut back, 2 bases at V and 2 bases at J, with 15 bases in the middle. The length of the CDR3 is 16 residues. The CDR3 region has the DNA TGTGCCAGCAGTTTAATCCAGGGCAGGGAGAACTATGGCTACACCTTC. It translates to CASSLIQGRENYGYTF.

This chain connects TRBV20-1 to TRBJ1-4, with D perhaps matching TRBD1 (6 bases). The length of the CDR3 is 18 residues. The germline V and J ends were trimmed by 0 bases and 4 bases, with 21 bases remaining between them. Germline CDR1 is DFQATT and CDR2 is SNEGSKA (reference sequence). The CDR3 reads CSARDCTGRWSNNEKLFF. The CDR3 DNA is TGCAGTGCTAGAGATTGCACAGGGAGGTGGTCTAATAATGAAAAACTGTTTTTT.

V and J are TRBV7-2 and TRBJ2-3; 7 nucleotides match TRBD2. The CDR3 sequence is 14 residues long. V dropped 6 bases and J dropped 4; count of bases not matched to a gene: 7. Germline V gene lookup returns CDR1 SGHTA and CDR2 FQGNSA. CDR3 in DNA: TGTGCCAGCAGATCAGGACTAGGACCAGATACGCAGTATTTT. The encoded protein is CASRSGLGPDTQYF.

This clonotype is deemed medium-sized (0.01 to 0.1%). This chain joins TRBV18 and TRBJ2-3; the D is unclear. V was clipped by 8 bases and J by 2 bases, with 8 bases between them. The CDR3 has 12 residues. Germline values: CDR1 KGHSH, CDR2 LQKENI. CDR3 loop: CASSPYTDTQYF. CDR3 in DNA: TGTGCCAGCAGTCCGTACACAGATACGCAGTATTTT.

This clonotype was seen a handful of times. The chain has TRBV7-3 and TRBJ2-1; D is perhaps TRBD2 (6 bases). The V end lost 5 bases, the J end lost 5 bases, and 10 bases lay between the germline ends. Germline-derived CDR1 and CDR2 are SGHTA and FQGTGA. This CDR3 is built from 13 residues. The CDR3 region is CASSQGLDNEQFF. CDR3 nucleotide sequence: TGTGCCAGCAGCCAGGGACTTGACAATGAGCAGTTCTTC.

Ten or more counts support this clonotype. This sequence joins TRBV18 and TRBJ2-1; TRBD2 agrees at 8 bases. Germline trimming cut 3 bases from V and 8 bases from J; bases unmatched to any gene: 3. Germline CDR1 reads KGHSH; CDR2 reads LQKENI. The CDR3 is 13 amino acids. CDR3 nucleotides: TGTGCCAGCTCACCCGGACTAGCCTATGAGCAGTTCTTC. Residues: CASSPGLAYEQFF.